The clone carrying this T cell receptor beta chain was seen a few times. The data derive from a study of OX40 agonist ivuxolimab in advanced cancers. Assay: immunoSEQ multiplex PCR; the TCRdb copy retains only in-frame clones and omits some. The sample has 55,000 to 90,000 clones, more than 80% seen once. The receptor comes from an adult with an advanced solid tumor such as melanoma, head and neck, liver or kidney cancer. The sequenced sample was CD4+ or CD8+ T cells sorted from blood, obtained in a trial of the OX40 agonist ivuxolimab.

The CDR3 DNA follows: TGCGCCAGCAGGGTGACAGGCGCTCCTGAAGCTTTCTTT. Its translation is CASRVTGAPEAFF. The chain combines TRBV5-1 with TRBJ1-1; weak D call: TRBD1 (6 bases). The CDR3 totals 13 residues. Germline V CDR1 and CDR2: SGHRS, YFSETQ. V was pared by 5 bases and J by 6 bases, with 14 bases between.